This TCR beta chain came from a study of blood T cells in healthy people across ages. General study results and limits: Strong correlation existed between TCR beta diversity and naive T cell percentage. Researchers said unsorted PBMCs prevented a conclusive naive versus antigen-experienced comparison.

A second PCR of about 7 to 12 cycles used a sample-barcoded 5' primer and a J-beta primer mix. In TCRdb, the 5' RACE reads were re-called with MiXCR into one record per CDR3 protein. In the table there are 2 million or so distinct CDR3 sequences, just under 50% of which are singletons. Of note for this clonotype: What it binds is not known.

CDR3 size: 15 residues. The ends lost 4 bases at V and 11 bases at J; junction bases unmatched: 12. CDR1 MNHEY and CDR2 SMNVEV come from the germline V gene (reference sequence). This chain joins TRBV27 and TRBJ1-1, with 11 bases fitting TRBD1. The clonotype comes from a woman in her thirties or forties in good health. The sequenced sample consisted of blood. CDR3 in amino acids: CASSSGTGGLGGAFF. CDR3 nucleotide sequence: TGTGCCAGCAGTTCCGGGACAGGGGGTCTTGGGGGGGCTTTCTTT.